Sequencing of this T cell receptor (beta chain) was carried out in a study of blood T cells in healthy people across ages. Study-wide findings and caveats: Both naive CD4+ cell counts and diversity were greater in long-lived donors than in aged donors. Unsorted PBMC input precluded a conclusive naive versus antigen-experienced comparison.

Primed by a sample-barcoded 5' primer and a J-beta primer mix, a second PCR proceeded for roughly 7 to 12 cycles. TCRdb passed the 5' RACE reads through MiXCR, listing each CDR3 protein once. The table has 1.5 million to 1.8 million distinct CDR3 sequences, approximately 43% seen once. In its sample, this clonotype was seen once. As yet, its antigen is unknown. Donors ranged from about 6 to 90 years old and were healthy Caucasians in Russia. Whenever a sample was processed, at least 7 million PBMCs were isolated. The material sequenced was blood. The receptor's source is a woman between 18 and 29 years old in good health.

The CDR3 DNA sequence: TGCAGTGCTTCTAGGACTAGCGAGGGAGTCAATGAGCAGTTCTTC. Translating it yields CSASRTSEGVNEQFF. V and J are TRBV20-1 and TRBJ2-1; TRBD2 matches 9 bases. Unmatched junction bases numbered 11, after V lost 5 bases and J lost 6 bases. Germline values: CDR1 DFQATT, CDR2 SNEGSKA (reference sequence). The CDR3 runs to 15 residues.